This entry lists 18 T cell receptor beta chains sequenced from one sample in a study of blood T cell repertoires in COVID-19 (dated by TCRdb to 2020 to 2021). The method behind the library was the immunoSEQ multiplex PCR assay. TCRdb retrieved this table from immuneACCESS and kept in-frame rearrangements only. Not all clones are present; in checked studies, unresolved V genes account for under half, and no reason is known for the remainder. Recorded for this sample are tens of thousands of clones; 78% of them occurred a single time. The ten largest clones add up to 35% of the sample. The sequencing sample was made of peripheral blood. All receptors come from a man aged 80 or over with acute or convalescent COVID-19.

The chain employs TRBV3-1 (or the pseudogene TRBV3-2) and TRBJ2-5; the match to TRBD2 covers 15 bases. After removal of 6 bases from V and 6 bases from J, the junction contained 11 bases not matched to a gene. CDR3 size: 17 residues. Germline V gene data show CDR1 as LGHDT and CDR2 as YNNKEL (reference sequence). CDR3 amino acids: CASSPGLGLAGGQTQYF. The DNA of the CDR3 is TGTGCCAGCAGTCCTGGCCTTGGACTAGCGGGGGGGCAGACCCAGTACTTC.

The chain joins TRBV5-1 to TRBJ1-1, with 8 bases aligning to TRBD1. The CDR3 consists of 15 residues. V was pared by 5 bases and J by 5 bases, with 11 bases of the junction left unmatched. Per germline, CDR1 SGHRS and CDR2 YFSETQ. Here the CDR3 DNA reads TGCGCCAGCAGTTGGACAGGGCAGTTGGGGACTGAAGCTTTCTTT. It translates to CASSWTGQLGTEAFF.

The chain joins TRBV4-1 to TRBJ2-7, with 7 nucleotides matching TRBD2. The CDR3 loop spans 16 amino acids. V was clipped by 2 bases and J by 0 bases; unmatched bases: 7. Per the germline V gene, CDR1 is MGHRA and CDR2 is YSYEKL. For the CDR3, the DNA is TGCGCCAGCAGCCAATTGGGGAGCGGGGCCTCCTACGAGCAGTACTTC. This translates into CASSQLGSGASYEQYF.

This chain links TRBV10-2 with TRBJ2-3; 9 bases fit TRBD2. V shed 2 bases and J 4 bases; nucleotides not matched to a gene: 4. The CDR3 consists of 15 residues. Germline assignment: CDR1 WSHSY and CDR2 SAAADI. The CDR3, as DNA: TGCGCCAGCAGTGAGCTGGCGGGGGGGCCAGATACGCAGTATTTT. As protein: CASSELAGGPDTQYF.

The gene calls are TRBV9 and TRBJ2-3; TRBD1 might be the D (5 bases). Per germline, CDR1 SGDLS and CDR2 YYNGEE. The CDR3 is 14 residues long. V lost 4 bases and J 4 bases, leaving 13 bases between the germline ends. CDR3 in amino acids: CASSLHLGADTQYF. In DNA form, the CDR3 reads TGTGCCAGCAGCCTTCATTTAGGGGCAGATACGCAGTATTTT. Using reference TRBV9 and TRBJ2-3 for the parts outside the CDR3, the full variable domain is DSGVTQTPKHLITATGQRVTLRCSPRSGDLSVYWYQQSLDQGLQFLIQYYNGEERAKGNILERFSAQQFPDLHSELNLSSLELGDSALYFCASSLHLGADTQYFGPGTRLTVL.

This chain uses TRBV19 with TRBJ2-5; 7 positions agree with TRBD1. The germline gives CDR1 LNHDA, CDR2 SQIVND (reference sequence). V was pared by 5 bases and J by 2 bases, with 5 bases of the junction left unmatched. The CDR3 is made up of 14 amino acids. CDR3 in amino acids: CASSARRGQETQYF. CDR3 DNA: TGTGCCAGTAGTGCACGCAGGGGGCAAGAGACCCAGTACTTC.

The chain uses TRBV19 and TRBJ1-1; D might be TRBD1 (5 bases). The CDR3 has 14 amino acids. The germline V gene encodes CDR1 LNHDA and CDR2 SQIVND (reference sequence). V was trimmed by 5 bases and J by 2 bases, leaving 12 bases between them. CDR3 protein: CASSSTGHNTEAFF. The CDR3 nucleotides read TGTGCCAGTAGTTCCACAGGACATAACACTGAAGCTTTCTTT.

The chain couples TRBV18 to TRBJ2-7; 8 bases are a match to TRBD1. Germline V gives CDR1 KGHSH, CDR2 LQKENI. CDR3 length equals 16 residues. V lost 6 bases and J lost 6; bases outside the gene matches: 16. CDR3 coding DNA: TGTGCCAGCTCGACGGACCTGCGACAGGGGCGCGGCGAGCAGTACTTC. Its translation: CASSTDLRQGRGEQYF.

The chain links TRBV5-1 to TRBJ2-2; D possibly corresponds to TRBD2 (6 bases). Germline CDR1 reads SGHRS; CDR2 reads YFSETQ. The CDR3 totals 18 residues. Trimming removed 0 bases from V and 5 bases from J, with 20 bases in between. This CDR3 is CASSLGGHHREKTGELFF. CDR3 coding DNA: TGCGCCAGCAGCTTGGGGGGCCATCACCGGGAGAAAACCGGGGAGCTGTTTTTT. Complete variable domain (other parts from reference TRBV5-1 and TRBJ2-2): KAGVTQTPRYLIKTRGQQVTLSCSPISGHRSVSWYQQTPGQGLQFLFEYFSETQRNKGNFPGRFSGRQFSNSRSEMNVSTLELGDSALYLCASSLGGHHREKTGELFFGEGSRLTVL.

This clone turned up a few times. V usage is TRBV7-9 and J usage is TRBJ1-2, with D uncertain. The germline gives CDR1 SEHNR, CDR2 FQNEAQ (reference sequence). V was cut by 5 bases and J by 7 bases, with 14 bases left in between. The CDR3 contains 13 residues. The CDR3 region has the DNA TGTGCCAGCAGCAACCGAGACGGGAGTGGCTACACCTTC. It specifies CASSNRDGSGYTF.

This clone has just a few counts. The chain joins TRBV7-2 to TRBJ2-7; TRBD2 matches 8 bases. V shed 2 bases and J 0 bases; nucleotides not matched to a gene: 3. Germline loops: CDR1 SGHTA, CDR2 FQGNSA. This CDR3 is 15 amino acids long. The CDR3 protein is CASSLNGGDSYEQYF. Here the CDR3 DNA reads TGTGCCAGCAGCTTAAACGGGGGGGACTCCTACGAGCAGTACTTC.

V usage is TRBV10-2 and J usage is TRBJ1-5; a possible D gene is TRBD1 (5 bases). V dropped 6 bases and J dropped 2 bases, with 14 bases sitting between them. The CDR3 totals 15 residues. CDR1 WSHSY and CDR2 SAAADI come from the germline V gene. The CDR3 nucleotides read TGCGCCAGCAGGCAACAGGTTGGGGGCAATCAGCCCCAGCATTTT. Protein sequence: CASRQQVGGNQPQHF.

This chain joins TRBV7-3 and TRBJ1-1, with a possible D match to TRBD1 (6 bases). Trimming removed 5 bases at V and 12 bases at J, with 22 bases between. Germline CDR1 SGHTA, CDR2 FQGTGA. The CDR3 is 14 residues long. For the CDR3, the DNA is TGTGCCAGCAGCGCCACCGCCCAACAGGGTAAGACTTTCTTT. The encoded protein is CASSATAQQGKTFF.

The chain has TRBV28 and TRBJ1-1; 11 bases align to TRBD1. J lost 5 bases, V lost 9 bases, and 11 bases had no gene match. The CDR3 contains 15 residues. Germline assignment: CDR1 MDHEN and CDR2 SYDVKM. CDR3 coding DNA: TGTGCCAGTACCCCCCGGGACAGGGGGAAGACTGAAGCTTTCTTT. Protein sequence: CASTPRDRGKTEAFF.

The chain employs TRBV7-2 and TRBJ1-3, with TRBD1 as a possible D gene (5 bases). V gave up 7 bases and J gave up 0 bases, with 19 bases separating them. The CDR3 sequence is 17 residues long. CDR1 is SGHTA and CDR2 is FQGNSA in the germline V gene. CDR3 residues: CASTLRMAGPSGNTIYF. The CDR3 coding sequence is TGTGCCAGCACCCTTAGGATGGCAGGGCCCTCTGGAAACACCATATATTTT.

The chain combines TRBV19 with TRBJ2-7; perhaps TRBD2 as D (5 bases). The CDR3 length is 13 residues. The V gene's germline CDR1 is LNHDA and CDR2 SQIVND (reference sequence). V lost 8 bases and J 7 bases, leaving 18 bases between the germline ends. Here the CDR3 DNA reads TGTGCCAGTGGGCAAACGGGGATTGCGGAGCAGTACTTC. It specifies CASGQTGIAEQYF.

The J gene is TRBJ2-2, the V gene TRBV9; perhaps TRBD1 as D (5 bases). The CDR3 has 15 amino acids. Trimming left V 3 bases short and J 2 bases short, with 11 bases between. Germline V gives CDR1 SGDLS, CDR2 YYNGEE. This CDR3 reads CASSAARTNTGELFF. Here the CDR3 DNA reads TGTGCCAGCAGCGCCGCCCGGACAAACACCGGGGAGCTGTTTTTT.

This clone was counted once. The chain links TRBV9 to TRBJ2-3; 7 positions match TRBD2. Germline V gives CDR1 SGDLS, CDR2 YYNGEE. Losses at the gene ends were 1 base for V and 6 bases for J; bases not matched to a gene: 8. This CDR3 is built from 15 residues. As DNA, the CDR3 is TGTGCCAGCAGCGTATTATCGAGCGGGGAGGATACGCAGTATTTT. Protein: CASSVLSSGEDTQYF.